The sequence of this T cell receptor beta chain was determined in a study of regulatory T cells in long-lasting Graves disease. Background on the study: Antithyroid drugs had been given to newly diagnosed Graves' patients for under 3 months.

This clonotype showed up just once. The antigen is unknown. Germline assignment: CDR1 WNHNN and CDR2 SYGVQD (reference sequence). Deletions cut 6 bases from V and 3 bases from J, with 8 bases between. The CDR3 is 12 residues long. Building the TCR beta libraries relied on iRepertoire HTBI primers, and CDR3 regions underwent Arm-PCR. TCRdb re-analysed the multiplex PCR reads in MiXCR, keeping a single row per CDR3 protein. The sample has about 240,000 distinct CDR3 sequences; 20% are singletons. Study-wide findings and caveats: Persistent cases of Graves' showed reduced TCR diversity relative to newly diagnosed patients. Persistent disease was associated with favored TRBV28 usage and with favored use of TRBJ1-2 and TRBJ2-5. It is possible that accuracy was reduced by the small size of the sample.

As to time point: newly diagnosed GD, antithyroid drugs for less than 3 months. From RNA extracted from PBMCs, the TCR library was made. This rearrangement joins TRBV10-1 to TRBJ1-1; D is possibly TRBD1 (6 bases). The input for sequencing was peripheral blood mononuclear cells (PBMCs), taken at new diagnosis, from a patient treated with antithyroid drugs. This clonotype was obtained from a female donor with Graves disease. CDR3 nucleotides: TGCGCCAGCAGGGACAGCCACACTGAAGCTTTCTTT. This gives the protein CASRDSHTEAFF.